This passage covers 18 T cell receptor beta chains from one sample sequenced in a study of T cells in Graves' hyperthyroidism and ophthalmopathy. Amplification of TCR beta CDR3 regions used RNA as the template. First-round RT-PCR of the TCR CDR3 relied on the HTBI primer set. TCRdb called the multiplex PCR reads again in MiXCR, with one record for every CDR3 protein. The sample consists of a few hundred thousand distinct CDR3 sequences, less than 25% of them appearing once. Specimen: blood. These receptors all come from a young man with Graves' hyperthyroidism.

The chain couples TRBV4-1 to TRBJ1-1; maybe TRBD1 (5 bases). V was clipped by 4 bases and J by 0 bases, with 15 bases between them. The CDR3 contains 16 residues. The germline CDR1 and CDR2 sequences are MGHRA and YSYEKL. The CDR3, as DNA: TGCGCCAGCAGCCCGTCACGGGGGGTCGTGAACACTGAAGCTTTCTTT. It codes for CASSPSRGVVNTEAFF.

This clonotype occurred many times. J is TRBJ1-5 and V is TRBV6-1; 8 nucleotides agree with TRBD1. Germline values: CDR1 MNHNS, CDR2 SASEGT. The CDR3 consists of 14 residues. V gave up 6 bases and J gave up 5 bases; unmatched junction bases: 6. CDR3 nucleotides: TGTGCCAGCAGCGGGACAGGAAATTATCAGCCCCAGCATTTT. This translates into CASSGTGNYQPQHF.

There are many counts of this clonotype. This chain's CDR3 is CSVAGTDYGYTF. CDR3 DNA: TGCAGCGTTGCCGGGACGGACTATGGCTACACCTTC. The chain joins TRBV29-1 to TRBJ1-2, with D perhaps matching TRBD1 (5 bases). The ends were cut back, 4 bases at V and 3 bases at J, with 9 bases in the middle. The CDR3 runs 12 residues. In germline, CDR1 is SQVTM, CDR2 ANQGSEA.

This clonotype came up many times. CDR3 sequence (DNA): TGTGCCAGCCGGCGGATGGGATACGAGCAGTACTTC. Amino acids: CASRRMGYEQYF. This chain uses TRBV12-3 or TRBV12-4 with TRBJ2-7; D call uncertain. Trimming shortened V by 8 bases and J by 4 bases, and 12 bases separated the two germline ends. The CDR3 is 12 residues long.

This clonotype was seen repeatedly, ten times or more. The V gene is TRBV6-1, the J gene TRBJ1-5, with 7 bases fitting TRBD1. CDR3 length: 16 amino acids. Germline assignment: CDR1 MNHNS and CDR2 SASEGT. J lost 0 bases, V lost 7 bases, and 9 bases had no gene match. The CDR3 DNA reads TGTGCCAGCATGTCAGCTAGACAGGGTAGCAATCAGCCCCAGCATTTT. Translating gives CASMSARQGSNQPQHF.

This clonotype has ten or more counts. The chain combines TRBV7-8 with TRBJ1-2; TRBD1 matches at 12 bases. Unmatched junction bases numbered 3, after V lost 5 bases and J lost 2 bases. CDR3 length: 15 residues. Germline loops: CDR1 SGHVS, CDR2 FQNEAQ. The CDR3 sequence is CASSVGTGGNYGYTF. For the CDR3, the DNA is TGTGCCAGCAGCGTTGGGACAGGGGGCAACTATGGCTACACCTTC.

This clonotype was observed many times. CDR3 nucleotide sequence: TGTGCCAGCAGTTACAAGGAGGGGTCACCCCTCCACTTT. It specifies CASSYKEGSPLHF. The rearrangement joins TRBV6-5 to TRBJ1-6; D is possibly TRBD1 (5 bases). Trimming removed 2 bases at V and 10 bases at J, with 9 bases between. CDR1 MNHEY and CDR2 SVGAGI come from the germline V gene. The CDR3 has 13 residues.

The CDR3 DNA reads as TGTGCCAGCACAGGAGGAGTCTCTGGAAACACCATATATTTT. Amino acids: CASTGGVSGNTIYF. This chain joins TRBV28 and TRBJ1-3; no reliable D call. V gave up 7 bases and J gave up 0 bases, with 10 bases separating them. Per the germline V gene, CDR1 is MDHEN and CDR2 is SYDVKM. This CDR3 has 14 residues.

This clonotype was observed at least ten times. J is TRBJ1-1 and V is TRBV20-1; D is unclear. The CDR3 has 17 residues. Trimming left V 5 bases short and J 0 bases short, with 22 bases between. Germline V lookup: CDR1 DFQATT, CDR2 SNEGSKA (reference sequence). The CDR3 bases are TGCAGTGCTCAGACGCCGACGGGGAGATACATGAACACTGAAGCTTTCTTT. Translated, it gives CSAQTPTGRYMNTEAFF.

This chain uses TRBV3-1 with TRBJ1-1, with 7 bases fitting TRBD1. The junction had 10 bases not matched to a gene; V was cut back by 3 bases and J by 6 bases. In germline, CDR1 is LGHDT, CDR2 YNNKEL (reference sequence). The CDR3 spans 15 residues. The CDR3 is CASSHGSTGSAEAFF. The CDR3 region has the DNA TGTGCCAGCAGCCATGGGTCGACAGGGAGTGCTGAAGCTTTCTTT. Complete variable domain (other parts from reference TRBV3-1 and TRBJ1-1): DTAVSQTPKYLVTQMGNDKSIKCEQNLGHDTMYWYKQDSKKFLKIMFSYNNKELIINETVPNRFSPKSPDKAHLNLHINSLELGDSAVYFCASSHGSTGSAEAFFGQGTRLTVV.

CDR3 sequence (DNA): TGTGCCAGCAGCTTAGATCAGACCCTATTATCCTACGAGCAGTACTTC. It specifies CASSLDQTLLSYEQYF. The rearrangement uses TRBV11-2 and TRBJ2-7; D unclear. Deletions cut 0 bases from V and 1 base from J, with 13 bases between. This CDR3 contains 16 residues. CDR1 and CDR2 (germline): SGHAT, FQNNGV.

The V call is TRBV20-1, the J call TRBJ1-6; 9 bases match TRBD1. The CDR3 is 16 amino acids. The trim removed 5 bases at V and 7 bases at J, leaving 12 bases unmatched. From germline, CDR1 is DFQATT and CDR2 SNEGSKA (reference sequence). CDR3 region: CSAPSEGTGSNSPLHF. The DNA for the CDR3 is TGCAGTGCTCCCAGCGAAGGGACAGGGTCCAATTCACCCCTCCACTTT.

The gene calls are TRBV12-3 or TRBV12-4 and TRBJ1-2, with D possibly matching TRBD1 (6 bases). The V gene lost 6 bases and the J gene lost 3 bases, with 14 bases spanning the gap. The CDR3 sequence is 14 residues long. The CDR3 DNA is TGTGCCAGCAGATTACAGGGAGCCGACTATGGCTACACCTTC. It yields the protein CASRLQGADYGYTF.

This clonotype came up many times. The rearrangement links TRBV20-1 to TRBJ2-5; 7 nucleotides align to TRBD2. After removal of 3 bases from V and 2 bases from J, the junction contained 6 bases not matched to a gene. The CDR3 sequence is 14 residues long. Germline values: CDR1 DFQATT, CDR2 SNEGSKA (reference sequence). The chain's CDR3 is CSASGGTTQETQYF. The CDR3 DNA sequence: TGCAGTGCTAGCGGGGGGACTACACAAGAGACCCAGTACTTC.

There are many counts of this clonotype. The chain employs TRBV11-2 and TRBJ1-1; D possibly corresponds to TRBD1 (6 bases). Germline values: CDR1 SGHAT, CDR2 FQNNGV. CDR3 size: 13 residues. V dropped 3 bases and J dropped 11 bases, with 16 bases sitting between them. The CDR3 loop is CASSFQGPGKAFF. CDR3 sequence (DNA): TGTGCCAGCAGCTTTCAGGGGCCGGGGAAGGCTTTCTTT.

There are many counts of this clonotype. This rearrangement joins TRBV6-1 to TRBJ1-5; D may be TRBD1 (5 bases). The CDR3 runs to 13 residues. Trimming left V 8 bases short and J 5 bases short, with 13 bases between. Germline assignment: CDR1 MNHNS and CDR2 SASEGT. CDR3 sequence (DNA): TGTGCCAGCCAACAGGCTCCCTATCAGCCCCAGCATTTT. Translating gives CASQQAPYQPQHF.

The rearrangement uses TRBV11-2 and TRBJ2-5; 9 nucleotides match TRBD1. This CDR3 is 15 amino acids long. The germline gives CDR1 SGHAT, CDR2 FQNNGV. V gave up 5 bases and J gave up 5 bases; unmatched junction bases: 9. The CDR3 DNA reads as TGTGCCAGCAGCACGGGACAGGGTAGGATGGAGACCCAGTACTTC. As protein: CASSTGQGRMETQYF.

The chain joins TRBV11-2 to TRBJ1-2; no clear D gene. The CDR3 sequence is 16 residues long. The V end lost 2 bases, the J end lost 1 base, and 14 bases lay between the germline ends. Germline CDR1 and CDR2: SGHAT and FQNNGV. The CDR3 is CASSLILGPINYGYTF. The CDR3 DNA reads as TGTGCCAGCAGCTTAATACTGGGCCCTATTAACTATGGCTACACCTTC.